These T cell receptor beta chains were read from a single sample in a study of a mutant IDH1 vaccine in newly diagnosed glioma. The table came from immunoSEQ multiplex PCR; TCRdb's copy has only in-frame clones and leaves some out. The sample includes tens of thousands of clones, around 80% of them seen just once. For these receptors, no antigen is known. The input for sequencing was PBMCs, taken from a glioma patient whose treatment included an IDH1 peptide vaccine. Receptor source: a man aged 30-40 years with glioma. CDR3s include the opening cysteine and the closing phenylalanine or tryptophan. D genes are given only for firm matches. Clone sizes are given selectively: once, few, many, or a class where the clone is expanded.

j_call d_call v_call clone_size cdr3_aa cdr3_nt
TRBJ2-7 TRBD1 TRBV28 NA CASSLLTGGEQYF TGTGCCAGCAGTCTTTTAACAGGGGGCGAGCAGTACTTC
TRBJ2-7 NA TRBV5-1 NA CASSSWGAPEQYF TGCGCCAGCAGCTCTTGGGGGGCGCCTGAGCAGTACTTC
TRBJ2-3 TRBD2 TRBV7-2 NA CASSWGLAGSWGTDTQYF TGTGCCAGCAGCTGGGGACTAGCGGGGTCGTGGGGCACAGATACGCAGTATTTT
TRBJ2-7 NA TRBV28 NA CASSSSLWGSYEQYF TGTGCCAGCAGTTCCAGTCTGTGGGGCTCCTACGAGCAGTACTTC
TRBJ1-3 NA TRBV9 NA CASAWFKNFSGNTIYF TGTGCCAGCGCCTGGTTCAAAAATTTCTCTGGAAACACCATATATTTT
TRBJ1-1 TRBD1 TRBV7-9 NA CASSPRGDSEAFF TGTGCCAGCAGCCCGAGAGGGGACAGTGAAGCTTTCTTT
TRBJ1-6 TRBD1 TRBV15 NA CATSRDRVRSPLHF TGTGCCACCAGCAGGGACAGGGTCCGATCACCCCTCCACTTT
TRBJ2-1 NA TRBV7-9 NA CASSSQGGIEQFF TGTGCCAGCAGCTCACAGGGCGGCATTGAGCAGTTCTTC
TRBJ2-7 TRBD1 TRBV7-8 NA CASSPSGTGKLREQYF TGTGCCAGCAGCCCGTCCGGGACAGGCAAACTACGAGAGCAGTACTTC
TRBJ1-6 NA TRBV7-9 once CASSLARGGSSYNSPLHF TGTGCCAGCAGCTTAGCGCGAGGGGGGAGCTCCTATAATTCACCCCTCCACTTT
TRBJ2-1 TRBD2 TRBV18 once CASSPGLAGDNEQFF TGTGCCAGCTCGCCGGGACTAGCGGGAGACAATGAGCAGTTCTTC
TRBJ2-7 NA TRBV7-9 NA CASSPRPYDGYEQYF TGTGCCAGCAGCCCCCGCCCCTACGACGGCTACGAGCAGTACTTC